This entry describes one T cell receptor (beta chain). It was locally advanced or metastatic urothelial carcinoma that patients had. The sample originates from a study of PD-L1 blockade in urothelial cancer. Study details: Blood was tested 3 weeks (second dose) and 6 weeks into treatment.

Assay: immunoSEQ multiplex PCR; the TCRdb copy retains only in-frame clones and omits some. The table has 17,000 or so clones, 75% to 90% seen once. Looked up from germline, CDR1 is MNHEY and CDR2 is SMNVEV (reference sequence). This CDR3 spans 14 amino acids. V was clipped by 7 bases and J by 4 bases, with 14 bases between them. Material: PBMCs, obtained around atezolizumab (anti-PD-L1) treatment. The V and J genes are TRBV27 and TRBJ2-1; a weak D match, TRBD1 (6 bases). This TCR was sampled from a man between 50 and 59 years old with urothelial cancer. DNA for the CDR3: TGTGCCAGCACATCTGGGGGCCCTTACAATGAGCAGTTCTTC. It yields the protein CASTSGGPYNEQFF.